Listed below are T cell receptor beta chains from one sample, sequenced in a study of OX40 agonist ivuxolimab in advanced cancers. The protocol was immunoSEQ multiplex PCR, while the TCRdb copy is restricted to in-frame clones and leaves out a portion. The sample contains around 60,000 clones, more than 70% of which appear only once. Sequenced material: CD4+ or CD8+ T cells sorted from blood, taken in a trial of the OX40 agonist ivuxolimab. These TCRs come from an adult with an advanced solid tumor such as melanoma, head and neck, liver or kidney cancer. CDR3s leave out the opening cysteine and the closing phenylalanine or tryptophan. Fields, in order: V gene, CDR3 protein.

TRBV5-8	ASSWGKVSNQPQH
TRBV7-6	ASSQDRGQAETQY
TRBV29-1	SVLRGQVNTEAF
TRBV4-1	ASSRPGGNQPQH
TRBV7-3	ASGDGDYGYT
TRBV9	ASSVGEGKAGNTIY
TRBV5-4	ASSEGQGFNEKLF
TRBV23-1	ASSPKRGTGAGQPQH
TRBV27	ASSLTRGSGNTIY
TRBV5-6	ASSLPRTNYGYT
TRBV5-1	ASSLGPQGARDTEAF
TRBV5-1	ASSSGQGRGYT
TRBV7-2	ASRSDREGEKLF
TRBV18	ASSRFTARENTEAF
TRBV5-1	ASSRRGGNQPQH
TRBV10-3	AISSGPPRLEQY
TRBV5-4	ASSLWDTRYNEQF
TRBV5-1	ASSQRGGSQPQH
TRBV5-1	ASSLVAGSDTQY
TRBV11-2	ASSLGGLSTEAF
TRBV9	ASSVVVTNTEAF
TRBV5-1	ASSLVLAGAGELF
TRBV2	ASRYSGTANTGELF
TRBV5-1	ASSLTGTTYEQY
TRBV7-9	ASSPGDRPQH
TRBV4-2	ASSQDWQGRTEAF
TRBV19	ASSRQEQGYETQY
TRBV6-1	ASSLDGYEQY
TRBV19	ASSRGGRGNTIY
TRBV6-1	ASSVEGIANTEAF
TRBV7-6	ASSLLRLAGPYTGELF
TRBV11-2	ASSLGAAFGGYGYT
TRBV5-4	ASRRGGLQGYNEQF
TRBV19	ASSTGGRPYEQY
TRBV19	ASSGAVGNTIY
TRBV7-7	ASSLAQPGQGSDTQY
TRBV5-1	ASSLPGTSRRVDTQY
TRBV6-1	ASRPNGNTIY
TRBV7-3	ASSFGGPRETQY
TRBV6-4	ASSLPKIGPDETQY
TRBV5-1	ASSRKTGPNTGELF
TRBV5-1	ASSFSGQYEQY
TRBV9	ASSVSPLGNEQF
TRBV30	AWSKRGSMNTEAF
TRBV14	ASSQFRNNEQF
TRBV19	ASSAQIGNTIY
TRBV18	ASSPKLQDRGTEAF
TRBV4-1	ASSQGQGVIMQPQH
TRBV7-7	ASSSPGRGRQTSYEQY
TRBV5-1	ASSLDAGTYNEQF
TRBV27	ASSRRVYNEQF
TRBV5-4	ASSFLAGGETQY
TRBV5-1	ASSLAPGPNQPQH
TRBV15	ATSRDVTGVLTNEKLF
TRBV7-6	ASSLNGLAVQETQY
TRBV2	ASRPQGAGGETQY
TRBV29-1	SARTGEGANVLT
TRBV2	ASSDAGLGNQPQH
TRBV11-2	ASTRIAGELF
TRBV2	ASSVEWNQPQH